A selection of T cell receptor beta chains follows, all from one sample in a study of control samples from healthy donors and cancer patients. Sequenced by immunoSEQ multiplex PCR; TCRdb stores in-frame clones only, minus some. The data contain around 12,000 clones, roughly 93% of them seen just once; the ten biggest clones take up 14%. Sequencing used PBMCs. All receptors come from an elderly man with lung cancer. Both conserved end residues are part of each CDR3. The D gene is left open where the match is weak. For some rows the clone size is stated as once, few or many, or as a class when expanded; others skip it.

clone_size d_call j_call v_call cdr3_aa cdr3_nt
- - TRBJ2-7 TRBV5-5 CASSLEGEQYF TGTGCCAGCAGCTTGGAGGGTGAGCAGTACTTC
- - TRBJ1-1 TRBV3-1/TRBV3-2 CASSQGAGMNTEAFF TGTGCCAGCAGCCAAGGGGCAGGAATGAACACTGAAGCTTTCTTT
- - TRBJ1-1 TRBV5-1 CASSFSTGTEAFF TGCGCCAGCAGCTTCTCTACAGGAACTGAAGCTTTCTTT
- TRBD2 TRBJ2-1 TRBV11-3 CASSIGGGINEQFF TGTGCCAGCAGTATTGGCGGGGGGATCAATGAGCAGTTCTTC
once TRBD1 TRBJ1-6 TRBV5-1 CASSGGGKNSPLHF TGCGCCAGCAGCGGAGGGGGCAAAAATTCACCCCTCCACTTT
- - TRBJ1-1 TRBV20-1 CSALGNTEAFF TGCAGTGCTCTGGGGAACACTGAAGCTTTCTTT
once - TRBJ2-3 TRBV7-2 CASSAEGISTDTQYF TGTGCCAGCAGCGCCGAAGGGATAAGCACAGATACGCAGTATTTT
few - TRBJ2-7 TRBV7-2 CASSLLQGTYEQYF TGTGCCAGCAGCTTGTTACAGGGTACCTACGAGCAGTACTTC
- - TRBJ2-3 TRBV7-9 CASSLDGTDTQYF TGTGCCAGCAGCTTAGATGGAACAGATACGCAGTATTTT
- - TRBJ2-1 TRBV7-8 CASSLVSGSNEQFF TGTGCCAGCAGCTTAGTCTCGGGCTCCAATGAGCAGTTCTTC
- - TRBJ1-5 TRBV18 CASSPREAGGQPQHF TGTGCCAGCTCACCACGGGAAGCGGGGGGTCAGCCCCAGCATTTT
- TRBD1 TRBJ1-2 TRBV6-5 CASSTDRVYGYTF TGTGCCAGCAGTACTGACAGGGTCTATGGCTACACCTTC
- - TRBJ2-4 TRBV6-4 CASSGRPGDIQYF TGTGCCAGCAGTGGTCGCCCGGGAGACATTCAGTACTTC
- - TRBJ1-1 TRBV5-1 CASRGGPQNTEAFF TGCGCCAGCAGGGGGGGACCGCAGAACACTGAAGCTTTCTTT
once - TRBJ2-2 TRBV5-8 CASSLGQEAFHTGELFF TGTGCCAGCAGCTTGGGTCAGGAGGCTTTCCACACCGGGGAGCTGTTTTTT
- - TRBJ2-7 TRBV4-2 CASSQEGNSIRAEQYF TGTGCCAGCAGCCAAGAGGGTAATAGCATCCGTGCCGAGCAGTACTTC
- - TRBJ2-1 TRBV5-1 CASSWMRPGRAYNEQFF TGCGCCAGCAGCTGGATGCGGCCGGGCAGGGCTTACAATGAGCAGTTCTTC
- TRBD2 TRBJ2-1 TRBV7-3 CASSLMAAGGANEQFF TGTGCCAGCAGCTTAATGGCGGCGGGGGGCGCCAATGAGCAGTTCTTC
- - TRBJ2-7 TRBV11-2 CASSLEAPSSYEQYF TGTGCCAGCAGCTTAGAGGCGCCCAGCTCCTACGAGCAGTACTTC
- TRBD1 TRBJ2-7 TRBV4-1 CASSQGHRGVDEQYF TGCGCCAGCAGCCAAGGTCACAGGGGGGTCGACGAGCAGTACTTC
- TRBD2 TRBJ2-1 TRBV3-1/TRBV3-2 CASSHGRTSGGDEQFF TGTGCCAGCAGCCATGGGAGGACTAGCGGGGGCGATGAGCAGTTCTTC
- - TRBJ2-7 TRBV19 CASSISGRSSYEQYF TGTGCCAGTAGTATTTCGGGAAGAAGCTCCTACGAGCAGTACTTC
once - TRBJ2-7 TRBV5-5 CASSLALGGTSYEQYF TGTGCCAGCAGCTTGGCTCTTGGAGGGACGTCCTACGAGCAGTACTTC
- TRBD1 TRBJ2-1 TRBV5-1 CASSLRGRGNEQFF TGCGCCAGCAGCTTAAGGGGGCGAGGCAATGAGCAGTTCTTC
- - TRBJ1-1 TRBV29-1 CSVDRGQNTEAFF TGCAGCGTTGACCGGGGGCAGAACACTGAAGCTTTCTTT
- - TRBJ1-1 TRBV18 CASSPQVMNTEAFF TGTGCCAGCTCACCACAAGTCATGAACACTGAAGCTTTCTTT
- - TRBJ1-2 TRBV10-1 CASSEQGAPVNTF TGCGCCAGCAGTGAACAGGGTGCGCCGGTGAACACCTTC
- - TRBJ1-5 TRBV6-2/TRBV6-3 CASSYPLGQPQHF TGTGCCAGCAGTTACCCCCTTGGGCAGCCCCAGCATTTT
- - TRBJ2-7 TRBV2 CASRDDPHGSYEQYF TGTGCCAGCAGAGATGACCCCCACGGATCCTACGAGCAGTACTTC
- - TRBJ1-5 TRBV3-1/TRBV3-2 CASSQDEAGESGRATGQPQHF TGTGCCAGCAGCCAAGATGAGGCAGGGGAATCAGGAAGGGCAACGGGTCAGCCCCAGCATTTT
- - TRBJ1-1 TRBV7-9 CASSGQVNTEAFF TGTGCCAGCAGCGGCCAAGTGAACACTGAAGCTTTCTTT
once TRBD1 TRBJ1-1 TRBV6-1 CASSATGVVPRDTEAFF TGTGCCAGCAGTGCCACAGGGGTAGTGCCCAGGGACACTGAAGCTTTCTTT
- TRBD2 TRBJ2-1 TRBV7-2 CASSSGTSGGGRQFF TGTGCCAGCAGCTCCGGGACTAGCGGGGGGGGTAGGCAGTTCTTC
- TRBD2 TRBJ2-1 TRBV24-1 CATSDPVTSGENYNEQFF TGTGCCACCAGTGATCCGGTGACTAGCGGGGAGAATTACAATGAGCAGTTCTTC
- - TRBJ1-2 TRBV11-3 CASSSSPGSYGYTF TGTGCCAGCAGCTCCTCCCCCGGAAGCTATGGCTACACCTTC
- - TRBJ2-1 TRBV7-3 CASSDLGPYNEQFF TGTGCCAGCAGCGACCTTGGGCCCTACAATGAGCAGTTCTTC
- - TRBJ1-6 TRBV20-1 CSASAGTDRWNSPLHF TGCAGTGCTAGTGCTGGGACTGATCGGTGGAATTCACCCCTCCACTTT
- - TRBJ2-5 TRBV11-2 CASSLALTETQYF TGTGCCAGCAGCTTGGCACTGACAGAGACCCAGTACTTC
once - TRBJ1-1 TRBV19 CASTNYPAGANTEAFF TGTGCCAGTACCAACTACCCGGCAGGTGCGAACACTGAAGCTTTCTTT
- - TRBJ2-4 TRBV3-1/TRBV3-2 CASSHKRDQTKNIQYF TGTGCCAGCAGCCATAAAAGGGACCAGACCAAAAACATTCAGTACTTC
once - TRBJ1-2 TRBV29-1 CSVGGDYGYTF TGCAGCGTTGGAGGGGATTATGGCTACACCTTC
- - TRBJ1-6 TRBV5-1 CASSLTRLPGDSPLHF TGCGCCAGCAGCTTGACCCGACTTCCAGGGGACTCACCCCTCCACTTT
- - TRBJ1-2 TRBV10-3 CAISGAEYGYTF TGTGCCATCAGTGGGGCAGAGTATGGCTACACCTTC
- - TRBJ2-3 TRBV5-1 CASSPSVGSTQYF TGCGCCAGCAGCCCCAGTGTGGGGAGTACGCAGTATTTT
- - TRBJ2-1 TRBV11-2 CASSLLFEQFF TGTGCCAGCAGCCTCTTGTTCGAGCAGTTCTTC